By its share, the clone carrying this TCR beta chain is large (0.1 to 1%). This sample stems from a study of circulating CD8 cells and anti-PD-1 response in melanoma. Background on the study: About 50% of the 13 melanoma patients received first-line anti-PD-1 therapy.

Each library started from about 14 ng of total RNA using the QIAseq Immune Repertoire TCR panel. TCRdb independently ran MiXCR on the reads; one entry per CDR3 protein. Counted here are 900 or so distinct CDR3 sequences, roughly 7.7% occurring once; the ten biggest clones make up approximately 30%. The CDR3 runs 15 residues. Trimming cost V 3 bases and J 3 bases, with 12 bases left between them. From germline, CDR1 is MNHEY and CDR2 SMNVEV (reference sequence). Four subsets defined by PD-1 and/or TIGIT were sorted from live CD3+CD8+TCRalphabeta+ cells. The sample was CD8+ T cells from PBMCs, taken at baseline or after one month of anti-PD-1 therapy (not recorded which). The chain recombines TRBV27 with TRBJ2-1; D uncertain. The receptor's source is a human donor with melanoma. In DNA form, the CDR3 reads TGTGCCAGCAGTTTTAATCCCACCGTCTACAATGAGCAGTTCTTC. This codes for CASSFNPTVYNEQFF.